Listed here are 28 T cell receptor beta chains from one sample, sequenced in a study of T-cell memory formation after mild COVID-19. MiXCR, applied by TCRdb to the 5' RACE reads, yields one record per CDR3 protein. The sample holds hundreds of thousands of distinct CDR3 sequences, 18% seen once. Sequencing was carried out using PBMCs or a T cell subset sorted from them (not recorded which). The receptors here all came from an adult woman who had mild COVID-19 (a few samples of this study predate the infection). Cell type and time point are not known.

This clonotype was counted only a few times. V usage is TRBV5-1 and J usage is TRBJ2-1; 12 bases align to TRBD2. With V trimmed by 4 bases and J by 3 bases, 8 bases remained unmatched. This CDR3 is 17 amino acids long. CDR1 is SGHRS and CDR2 is YFSETQ in the germline V gene. The CDR3 DNA follows: TGCGCCAGCAGCCCTAGGACTAGCGGGATCGGCTACAATGAGCAGTTCTTC. This codes for CASSPRTSGIGYNEQFF. Based on the CDR3 plus reference TRBV5-1 and TRBJ2-1, the full variable domain is KAGVTQTPRYLIKTRGQQVTLSCSPISGHRSVSWYQQTPGQGLQFLFEYFSETQRNKGNFPGRFSGRQFSNSRSEMNVSTLELGDSALYLCASSPRTSGIGYNEQFFGPGTRLTVL.

Here the CDR3 reads CASSLEGQGAYEQYF. The CDR3 DNA reads TGTGCCAGCAGCTTGGAGGGACAGGGGGCTTACGAGCAGTACTTC. This chain links TRBV5-4 with TRBJ2-7; TRBD1 aligns across 12 bases. Germline trimming cut 0 bases from V and 4 bases from J; bases unmatched to any gene: 2. CDR3 length: 15 residues. CDR1 SGHNT and CDR2 YYREEE come from the germline V gene (reference sequence).

In this sample, this clonotype turned up a few times. The chain has TRBV4-3 and TRBJ2-7; tentatively, D is TRBD1 (6 bases). Trimming cost V 0 bases and J 5 bases, with 17 bases left between them. CDR3 length: 16 residues. The germline gives CDR1 LGHNA, CDR2 YSLEER. In nucleotides, the CDR3 is TGCGCCAGCAGCCAAGATTCCCCAGGGGTGATCGACGAGCAGTACTTC. Its translation: CASSQDSPGVIDEQYF.

With respect to this clonotype: Germline and junction disagree at one end, which may indicate a read error. CDR3 DNA: TGTGCCACCAGCCTAGCGGACGTCTCCTACGAGCAGTACTTC. Its translation is CATSLADVSYEQYF. This chain connects TRBV7-8 to TRBJ2-7; TRBD2 matches 7 bases. The germline gives CDR1 SGHVS, CDR2 FQNEAQ. CDR3 size: 14 residues.

This clonotype was seen only a few times. V gene TRBV7-3 combines with J gene TRBJ2-2; D might be TRBD1 (6 bases). CDR1 is SGHTA, CDR2 FQGTGA, per germline. V lost 5 bases, J lost 6 bases, and 13 bases lay in between. This CDR3 has 14 amino acids. The CDR3 DNA is TGTGCCAGCAGCCGTCTACAGGGATCCGGGGAGCTGTTTTTT. Translation gives CASSRLQGSGELFF.

The gene calls are TRBV30 and TRBJ2-7; TRBD1 aligns across 7 bases. The trim removed 4 bases at V and 6 bases at J, leaving 15 bases unmatched. Germline loops: CDR1 GTSNPN, CDR2 SVGIG (reference sequence). The CDR3 consists of 15 residues. This CDR3 reads CAWNGRRQGAFEQYF. The CDR3 DNA sequence: TGTGCCTGGAATGGGAGAAGACAGGGTGCTTTCGAGCAGTACTTC. Looking up the rest from reference TRBV30 and TRBJ2-7 gives the full variable domain: SQTIHQWPATLVQPVGSPLSLECTVEGTSNPNLYWYRQAAGRGLQLLFYSVGIGQISSEVPQNLSASRPQDRQFILSSKKLLLSDSGFYLCAWNGRRQGAFEQYFGPGTRLTVT.

This clonotype was picked up a small number of times. The chain links TRBV12-3 or TRBV12-4 to TRBJ2-7; maybe TRBD2 (5 bases). The V end was cut by 2 bases, the J end by 6 bases, with 11 bases between. The CDR3 runs 13 residues. CDR3 region: CASSLMRVGEQYF. In nucleotides, the CDR3 is TGTGCCAGCAGTTTAATGAGGGTTGGCGAGCAGTACTTC.

This clonotype was picked up a small number of times. The chain uses TRBV2 and TRBJ2-7; 14 bases line up with TRBD2. The V gene end was trimmed by 2 bases and the J gene end by 11 bases; junction bases not matched to a gene: 8. This CDR3 has 15 amino acids. The germline gives CDR1 SNHLY, CDR2 FYNNEI. The CDR3 protein is CASSERGTSGGMEYF. The CDR3 DNA reads TGTGCCAGCAGTGAAAGGGGGACTAGCGGGGGAATGGAGTACTTC.

The sample holds a few counts of this clonotype. The rearrangement uses TRBV6-1 and TRBJ1-2; D is unresolved. Trimming cost V 8 bases and J 2 bases, with 12 bases left between them. The CDR3 consists of 13 residues. Germline CDR1 reads MNHNS; CDR2 reads SASEGT. The CDR3 reads CASAREGNYGYTF. In DNA form, the CDR3 reads TGTGCCAGCGCCAGAGAGGGAAACTATGGCTACACCTTC.

This clonotype was counted a few times. The V and J genes are TRBV7-9 and TRBJ1-4, with D hard to call. From germline, CDR1 is SEHNR and CDR2 FQNEAQ (reference sequence). The CDR3 spans 15 residues. V shed 4 bases and J shed 12 bases, with 21 bases lying between them. CDR3 coding DNA: TGTGCCAGCAGCTCCGGTGGTGGGCTTCATAAGGAACTGTTTTTT. It yields the protein CASSSGGGLHKELFF.

This clonotype came up a few times. The rearrangement joins TRBV15 to TRBJ2-7; D might be TRBD2 (5 bases). Germline loops: CDR1 LNHNV, CDR2 YYDKDF (reference sequence). Trimming stripped 1 base from V and 1 base from J, with 11 bases between. This CDR3 is built from 15 residues. The CDR3 reads CATSRGEGHSYEQYF. The CDR3 nucleotides read TGTGCCACCAGCAGAGGCGAGGGCCATTCCTACGAGCAGTACTTC.

This clonotype was counted at least ten times. The chain links TRBV12-3 or TRBV12-4 to TRBJ2-5; 9 bases fit TRBD1. V dropped 9 bases and J dropped 2; count of bases not matched to a gene: 4. CDR3 length: 13 residues. The CDR3 region has the DNA TGTGCCAGTGCGACAGGGGGTCAAGAGACCCAGTACTTC. This sequence encodes CASATGGQETQYF.

The V and J genes are TRBV30 and TRBJ2-1; D gene unclear. This CDR3 has 10 residues. In germline, CDR1 is GTSNPN, CDR2 SVGIG (reference sequence). The V gene lost 2 bases and the J gene lost 7 bases, with 3 bases spanning the gap. CDR3 amino acids: CAWSSNEQFF. CDR3 nucleotide sequence: TGTGCCTGGAGTAGTAATGAGCAGTTCTTC. Full variable domain (missing parts from reference TRBV30 and TRBJ2-1): SQTIHQWPATLVQPVGSPLSLECTVEGTSNPNLYWYRQAAGRGLQLLFYSVGIGQISSEVPQNLSASRPQDRQFILSSKKLLLSDSGFYLCAWSSNEQFFGPGTRLTVL.

This clonotype was detected a few times. V is TRBV2 and J is TRBJ2-2; D perhaps matches TRBD1 (5 bases). The CDR3 consists of 14 residues. The germline CDR1 and CDR2 sequences are SNHLY and FYNNEI. V gave up 10 bases and J gave up 7 bases, with 19 bases separating them. The CDR3 here is CATKGVLHNGELFF. The CDR3 DNA is TGTGCCACCAAAGGGGTACTGCACAACGGGGAGCTGTTTTTT.

The V gene is TRBV7-2, the J gene TRBJ2-1; 9 nucleotides match TRBD2. Germline V gene data show CDR1 as SGHTA and CDR2 as FQGNSA. Trimming removed 1 base from V and 0 bases from J; junction bases left unmatched: 7. The CDR3 consists of 18 residues. CDR3 in DNA: TGTGCCAGCAGCTTAGGAGCGGGAGGACTCGACTCCTACAATGAGCAGTTCTTC. Protein product: CASSLGAGGLDSYNEQFF.

This clonotype was observed many times. The chain carries TRBV29-1 and TRBJ2-3; either TRBD1 or TRBD2 may supply D (6 bases each). The CDR3 extends over 15 amino acids. Germline V gene sequence: CDR1 SQVTM, CDR2 ANQGSEA. The V gene lost 7 bases and the J gene lost 6 bases, with 23 bases spanning the gap. CDR3 coding DNA: TGCAGCGCCCCTTCGTACGGGGGCCCAGGGGATACGCAGTATTTT. It codes for CSAPSYGGPGDTQYF.

The sample holds a few counts of this clonotype. CDR3 amino acids: CATSEGWIAGGPDTQYF. The DNA for the CDR3 is TGTGCCACCAGTGAGGGGTGGATAGCGGGGGGACCAGATACGCAGTATTTT. The V call is TRBV24-1, the J call TRBJ2-3, with 10 bases fitting TRBD2. V shed 4 bases and J 4 bases; nucleotides not matched to a gene: 10. The CDR3 has 17 residues. Per germline, CDR1 KGHDR and CDR2 SFDVKD.

The chain combines TRBV15 with TRBJ2-3, with D perhaps matching TRBD2 (6 bases). CDR3 size: 16 residues. Germline CDR1 LNHNV, CDR2 YYDKDF (reference sequence). V shed 1 base and J shed 0 bases, with 11 bases lying between them. The CDR3 bases are TGTGCCACCAGCAGAGGGGCTGGGACTAGCACAGATACGCAGTATTTT. Its translation: CATSRGAGTSTDTQYF.

V gene TRBV11-2 combines with J gene TRBJ2-5, with D uncertain. V lost 5 bases to trimming and J lost 7 bases, with 11 bases between them. This CDR3 has 12 residues. The V gene's germline CDR1 is SGHAT and CDR2 FQNNGV. This CDR3 reads CASSPIRGTQYF. The CDR3 nucleotides read TGTGCCAGCAGCCCTATTCGTGGGACCCAGTACTTC.

Many counts were recorded for this clonotype. The chain is built from TRBV24-1 and TRBJ2-2; D is unclear. Trimming removed 9 bases at V and 4 bases at J, with 11 bases between. The V gene's germline CDR1 is KGHDR and CDR2 SFDVKD. CDR3 length equals 13 residues. For the CDR3, the DNA is TGTGCCACCGGGCAGGCATCCACCGGGGAGCTGTTTTTT. Translating it yields CATGQASTGELFF.

In this sample, this clonotype turned up many times. The rearrangement links TRBV25-1 to TRBJ2-6; TRBD1 aligns across 9 bases. The CDR3 is 16 residues long. Trimming cost V 7 bases and J 0 bases; bases outside gene matches: 4. Germline assignment: CDR1 MGHDK and CDR2 SYGVNS. CDR3 nucleotide sequence: TGTGCCAGCACGGGACAGGGTATCTCTGGGGCCAACGTCCTGACTTTC. Residues: CASTGQGISGANVLTF.

This clonotype was seen more than once but under ten times. This rearrangement joins TRBV5-1 to TRBJ1-1; 8 bases are shared with TRBD1. V shed 4 bases and J 4 bases; nucleotides not matched to a gene: 9. This CDR3 contains 15 residues. CDR1 SGHRS and CDR2 YFSETQ come from the germline V gene. The CDR3 spells CASSRLQQGGTEAFF. The CDR3 DNA reads as TGCGCCAGCAGCCGACTCCAACAGGGGGGCACTGAAGCTTTCTTT.

This clonotype showed up just a few times. For the CDR3, the DNA is TGTGCCAGCAGCCCATTACCGGGACAGGGACCCGGGGAGCTGTTTTTT. This encodes CASSPLPGQGPGELFF. This chain links TRBV7-6 with TRBJ2-2, with 9 bases lining up with TRBD1. Germline V gene data show CDR1 as SGHVS and CDR2 as FNYEAQ. This CDR3 has 16 amino acids. The J segment lost 6 bases and the V segment lost 5 bases, leaving 10 bases of the junction unmatched.

This clonotype was seen more than once but under ten times. This chain joins TRBV11-2 and TRBJ2-7; 11 bases are a match to TRBD2. The CDR3 has 15 residues. V lost 1 base and J lost 4; bases outside the gene matches: 3. CDR1 and CDR2 (germline): SGHAT, FQNNGV. In DNA form, the CDR3 reads TGTGCCAGCAGCTTAGGGGGACTAGCGGTTTACGAGCAGTACTTC. Amino acids: CASSLGGLAVYEQYF.

This clonotype was found a few times. This chain connects TRBV15 to TRBJ2-1, with D tentatively TRBD2 (5 bases). V shed 1 base and J shed 6 bases, with 13 bases lying between them. CDR1 LNHNV and CDR2 YYDKDF come from the germline V gene (reference sequence). The CDR3 runs 15 residues. CDR3 amino acids: CATSRGLRRLNEQFF. The CDR3 region has the DNA TGTGCCACCAGCAGAGGACTTAGGAGGCTCAATGAGCAGTTCTTC.

The chain has TRBV24-1 and TRBJ2-3; a weak D match, TRBD1 (5 bases). The CDR3 spans 16 residues. From germline, CDR1 is KGHDR and CDR2 SFDVKD. Trimming left V 3 bases short and J 0 bases short, with 12 bases between. CDR3: CATSDHRLVSTDTQYF. Written as DNA, the CDR3 is TGTGCCACCAGTGATCACAGGTTGGTTAGCACAGATACGCAGTATTTT.

CDR3 sequence reads: CSSSDGAANTGELFF. In nucleotides, the CDR3 is TGTTCTAGTAGTGATGGGGCAGCGAACACCGGGGAGCTGTTTTTT. This rearrangement joins TRBV19 to TRBJ2-2; tentatively, D is TRBD1 (5 bases). The germline V gene has CDR1 LNHDA and CDR2 SQIVND (reference sequence). This CDR3 is 15 amino acids long. The variable domain in full, with the rest retrieved from reference TRBV19 and TRBJ2-2, is DGGITQSPKYLFRKEGQNVTLSCEQNLNHDAMYWYRQDPGQGLRLIYYSQIVNDFQKGDIAEGYSVSREKKESFPLTVTSAQKNPTAFYLCSSSDGAANTGELFFGEGSRLTVL.

This clonotype was recorded a few times. V and J are TRBV20-1 and TRBJ2-7, with D possibly matching TRBD1 (5 bases). CDR3 length: 12 residues. The germline CDR1 and CDR2 sequences are DFQATT and SNEGSKA (reference sequence). The ends were cut back, 3 bases at V and 3 bases at J, with 9 bases in the middle. This CDR3 reads CSASLQVYEQYF. The CDR3 DNA sequence: TGCAGTGCTAGCTTACAGGTCTACGAGCAGTACTTC.